The present entry profiles one T cell receptor beta chain with its context. Its antigen is unidentified. The CDR3 extends over 13 amino acids. Trimming pared 1 base from V and 10 bases from J, leaving 11 bases between. Germline V CDR1 and CDR2: MNHNS, SASEGT. This sample is drawn from a study of CD8+CD57+ T cells in acquired aplastic anemia. Study-level points and caveats: Fewer than 35 sequences, all CD8+ CDR3, were shared between patients and controls.

The study profiled TCR beta VDJ and CDR3 using genomic DNA as template. TCRdb recomputed calls from the reads with MiXCR, one row per CDR3 protein. This sample has 200,000 or so distinct CDR3 sequences; over 60% occur once, and the top ten carry about 43%. The sequencing sample was made of sorted CD4+, CD8+, or CD8+CD57+ T cells (not recorded which) from PBMCs. This clonotype was sampled from a human donor with severe aplastic anemia or a healthy control (not recorded which). This chain joins TRBV6-1 and TRBJ2-1; D gene uncertain. As DNA, the CDR3 is TGTGCCAGCAGTGAAGGGCTGGGCCACGAGCAGTTCTTC. Protein product: CASSEGLGHEQFF.